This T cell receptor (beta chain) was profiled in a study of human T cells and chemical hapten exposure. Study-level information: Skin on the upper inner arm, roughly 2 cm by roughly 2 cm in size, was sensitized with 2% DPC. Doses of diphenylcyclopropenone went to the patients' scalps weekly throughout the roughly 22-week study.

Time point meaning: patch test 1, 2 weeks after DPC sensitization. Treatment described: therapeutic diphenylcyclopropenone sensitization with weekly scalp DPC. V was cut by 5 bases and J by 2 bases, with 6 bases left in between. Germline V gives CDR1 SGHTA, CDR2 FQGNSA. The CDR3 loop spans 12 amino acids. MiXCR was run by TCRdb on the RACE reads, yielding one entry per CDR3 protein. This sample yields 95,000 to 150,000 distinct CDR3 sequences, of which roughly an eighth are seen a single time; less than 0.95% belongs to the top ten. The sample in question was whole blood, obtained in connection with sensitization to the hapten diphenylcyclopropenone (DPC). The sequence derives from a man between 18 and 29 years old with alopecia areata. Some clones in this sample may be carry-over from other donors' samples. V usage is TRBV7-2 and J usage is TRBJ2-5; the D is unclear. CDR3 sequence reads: CASSVRQETQYF. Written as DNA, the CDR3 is TGTGCCAGCAGCGTCCGGCAAGAGACCCAGTACTTC.